The entry below gives a single TCR beta chain sequence along with its context. CDR1 and CDR2 from the germline V gene are LNHNV and YYDKDF (reference sequence). V lost 5 bases, J lost 5 bases, and 19 bases lay in between. The CDR3 contains 16 residues. Per sample, no less than 5.5 micrograms of total RNA were extracted. A J-beta primer mix and a sample-barcoded 5' primer were used in a second PCR of roughly 6 to 11 cycles. TCRdb processed the 5' RACE reads anew with MiXCR; each CDR3 protein has one entry. The sample consists of 750,000 or so distinct CDR3 sequences, 25% of them appearing once. The sample comes from a study of blood T cells in healthy people across ages. The data were also submitted as part of a second study, on T cells of mothers and their children. From that second work: Inherited differences only slightly affect thymic shaping of TCR recombination output.

Sequenced material: blood. The receptor was derived from a boy aged 5 to 17 in good health. The chain employs TRBV15 and TRBJ2-1, with D possibly matching TRBD2 (5 bases). CDR3: CATSGFSGLGDNEQFF. CDR3 nucleotide sequence: TGTGCCACCAGCGGATTCTCCGGACTGGGAGACAATGAGCAGTTCTTC.